These 14 T cell receptor beta chains came from one sample sequenced in a study of cytomegalovirus exposure and HLA in healthy donors. Vbeta (60) and Jbeta (13) primers were used in the PCR. Only in-frame clones appear in the TCRdb table, and some are missing; sequencing was by immunoSEQ multiplex PCR. The sample comprises around 120,000 clones, about 80% of which are singletons, and 8.5% to 10% rests with the top ten. Sequencing was done on a sample of PBMCs. The receptors shown here come from a female donor in good health and CMV-seropositive.

The chain couples TRBV2 to TRBJ1-1; 7 bases agree with TRBD1. CDR1 and CDR2 from the germline V gene are SNHLY and FYNNEI. The CDR3 length is 14 residues. The V and J ends lost 8 bases and 2 bases, in that order; junction bases with no gene match: 8. The CDR3: CASVGQFINTEAFF. CDR3 bases: TGTGCCAGCGTGGGACAGTTTATAAACACTGAAGCTTTCTTT.

This chain links TRBV7-3 with TRBJ2-1, with D possibly TRBD2 on 6 matching bases. Trimming removed 5 bases at V and 0 bases at J, with 11 bases between. The length of the CDR3 is 15 residues. Germline V lookup: CDR1 SGHTA, CDR2 FQGTGA. CDR3 nucleotides: TGTGCCAGCAGCCCGGGACTGAGCTCCTACAATGAGCAGTTCTTC. This codes for CASSPGLSSYNEQFF.

This rearrangement joins TRBV6-5 to TRBJ1-5; a possible D gene is TRBD1 (6 bases). This CDR3 contains 15 residues. Looked up from germline, CDR1 is MNHEY and CDR2 is SVGAGI. V was pared by 4 bases and J by 3 bases, with 13 bases between. In DNA form, the CDR3 reads TGTGCCAGCAGTTCTACAGGGCCCCTCAATCAGCCCCAGCATTTT. Translating it yields CASSSTGPLNQPQHF.

This sequence joins TRBV19 and TRBJ1-1; maybe TRBD1 (6 bases). Germline values: CDR1 LNHDA, CDR2 SQIVND (reference sequence). The CDR3 has 13 residues. V was trimmed by 5 bases and J by 5 bases, leaving 12 bases between them. The DNA of the CDR3 is TGTGCCAGTAGTGGGAGTAGGGGGACTGAAGCTTTCTTT. It codes for CASSGSRGTEAFF. The variable domain in full, completed from reference TRBV19 and TRBJ1-1, reads DGGITQSPKYLFRKEGQNVTLSCEQNLNHDAMYWYRQDPGQGLRLIYYSQIVNDFQKGDIAEGYSVSREKKESFPLTVTSAQKNPTAFYLCASSGSRGTEAFFGQGTRLTVV.

Here the CDR3 DNA reads TGCGCCAGCAGCCAAGTAACTAATGGGTACTCTGGGGCCAACGTCCTGACTTTC. It specifies CASSQVTNGYSGANVLTF. The V and J genes are TRBV4-1 and TRBJ2-6; D is unclear. V was shortened by 1 base and J by 0 bases, with 13 bases between the two germline ends. The CDR3 spans 18 residues. Looked up from germline, CDR1 is MGHRA and CDR2 is YSYEKL.

The J gene is TRBJ1-6, the V gene TRBV28; D may be TRBD1 (5 bases). V dropped 4 bases and J dropped 5 bases, with 12 bases sitting between them. CDR1 and CDR2 (germline): MDHEN, SYDVKM. The CDR3 runs to 15 residues. The CDR3 loop is CASSSRGEDNSPLHF. Written as DNA, the CDR3 is TGTGCCAGCAGTTCCCGGGGGGAGGATAATTCACCCCTCCACTTT.

V and J are TRBV19 and TRBJ2-5; 7 bases match TRBD1. Unmatched junction bases numbered 6, after V lost 5 bases and J lost 3 bases. CDR1 is LNHDA and CDR2 is SQIVND in the germline V gene (reference sequence). CDR3 length equals 14 residues. The CDR3 spells CASSRKGTEETQYF. For the CDR3, the DNA is TGTGCCAGTAGTCGGAAAGGGACAGAAGAGACCCAGTACTTC.

The chain combines TRBV27 with TRBJ2-3, with 9 bases identical to TRBD2. Germline V CDR1 and CDR2: MNHEY, SMNVEV (reference sequence). V lost 10 bases and J lost 7; bases outside the gene matches: 12. The CDR3 has 14 residues. The CDR3 DNA reads TGTGCCACCTCCGTGCGGGGGGGCCCGAATACGCAGTATTTT. It codes for CATSVRGGPNTQYF.

The chain has TRBV18 and TRBJ1-3; D gene ambiguous. The CDR3 runs 16 residues. Germline V gene data show CDR1 as KGHSH and CDR2 as LQKENI. Trimming shortened V by 1 base and J by 0 bases, and 10 bases separated the two germline ends. The CDR3 DNA sequence: TGTGCCAGCTCACCACAGGGAGCGTTCTCTGGAAACACCATATATTTT. Encoded protein: CASSPQGAFSGNTIYF.

V gene TRBV5-4 combines with J gene TRBJ1-1; D gene ambiguous. V shed 3 bases and J shed 3 bases, with 12 bases lying between them. Germline V gives CDR1 SGHNT, CDR2 YYREEE (reference sequence). The CDR3 length is 14 residues. CDR3 in amino acids: CASSSMTGYTEAFF. The CDR3 bases are TGTGCCAGCAGCTCCATGACGGGGTACACTGAAGCTTTCTTT.

The J gene is TRBJ2-2, the V gene TRBV4-3; D may be TRBD1 (5 bases). Germline CDR1 is LGHNA and CDR2 is YSLEER. The CDR3 is 16 residues long. Trimming shortened V by 1 base and J by 1 base, and 10 bases separated the two germline ends. CDR3 coding DNA: TGCGCCAGCAGCCAAGGGGGCCTTTTGAACACCGGGGAGCTGTTTTTT. Translating it yields CASSQGGLLNTGELFF.

The J gene is TRBJ2-7, the V gene TRBV4-2; TRBD1 might be the D (8 bases). Trimming shortened V by 5 bases and J by 13 bases, and 24 bases separated the two germline ends. From germline, CDR1 is LGHNA and CDR2 YNFKEQ. The CDR3 has 14 residues. The CDR3 reads CASSKAGQEAGQYF. CDR3 coding DNA: TGTGCCAGCAGCAAAGCGGGACAGGAAGCTGGGCAATACTTC.

On this clone itself: The identical CDR3 is also encoded by other nucleotide sequences in the sample. The chain links TRBV30 to TRBJ2-3, with D unresolved. The length of the CDR3 is 14 residues. V was clipped by 0 bases and J by 0 bases, with 7 bases between them. Germline V gene lookup returns CDR1 GTSNPN and CDR2 SVGIG (reference sequence). CDR3 sequence reads: CAWSVGLSTDTQYF. Here the CDR3 DNA reads TGTGCCTGGAGTGTTGGGCTTAGCACAGATACGCAGTATTTT. The full variable domain, in which reference TRBV30 and TRBJ2-3 provide the parts outside the CDR3, is SQTIHQWPATLVQPVGSPLSLECTVEGTSNPNLYWYRQAAGRGLQLLFYSVGIGQISSEVPQNLSASRPQDRQFILSSKKLLLSDSGFYLCAWSVGLSTDTQYFGPGTRLTVL.

The CDR3 DNA reads as TGTGCCAGCAGCTCAGGACAGGCAAACTCCTACGAGCAGTACTTC. This encodes CASSSGQANSYEQYF. The rearrangement joins TRBV7-2 to TRBJ2-7; 7 bases line up with TRBD1. This CDR3 contains 15 residues. J was trimmed by 0 bases and V by 4 bases; bases with no gene match: 6. Germline V CDR1 and CDR2: SGHTA, FQGNSA. Supplemented by reference TRBV7-2 and TRBJ2-7, the full variable domain reads GAGVSQSPSNKVTEKGKDVELRCDPISGHTALYWYRQSLGQGLEFLIYFQGNSAPDKSGLPSDRFSAERTGGSVSTLTIQRTQQEDSAVYLCASSSGQANSYEQYFGPGTRLTVT.